This T cell receptor beta chain was obtained from a study of cytomegalovirus exposure and HLA in healthy donors. General observations from the study: Immune exposure information comprised only CMV serostatus.

Primers for the PCR totalled 60 Vbeta and 13 Jbeta. Libraries were prepared by immunoSEQ multiplex PCR; TCRdb keeps only in-frame clonotypes and omits some of them. The sample includes 150,000 to 180,000 clones, roughly 80% seen only once; the top ten take around 13%. As regards this clone: Antigen: not known.

Germline CDR1 and CDR2: SEHNR and FQNEAQ (reference sequence). This CDR3 spans 16 amino acids. V was trimmed by 3 bases and J by 5 bases, leaving 20 bases between them. Healthy bone marrow donors made up the donor group. Sequencing input: PBMCs. The V and J genes are TRBV7-9 and TRBJ2-7, with D perhaps matching TRBD1 (6 bases). The clonotype comes from a man younger than 45 in good health and CMV-seropositive. This CDR3 reads CASSFTPGQLSDEQYF. CDR3 nucleotides: TGTGCCAGCAGCTTCACCCCGGGACAACTTTCTGACGAGCAGTACTTC.